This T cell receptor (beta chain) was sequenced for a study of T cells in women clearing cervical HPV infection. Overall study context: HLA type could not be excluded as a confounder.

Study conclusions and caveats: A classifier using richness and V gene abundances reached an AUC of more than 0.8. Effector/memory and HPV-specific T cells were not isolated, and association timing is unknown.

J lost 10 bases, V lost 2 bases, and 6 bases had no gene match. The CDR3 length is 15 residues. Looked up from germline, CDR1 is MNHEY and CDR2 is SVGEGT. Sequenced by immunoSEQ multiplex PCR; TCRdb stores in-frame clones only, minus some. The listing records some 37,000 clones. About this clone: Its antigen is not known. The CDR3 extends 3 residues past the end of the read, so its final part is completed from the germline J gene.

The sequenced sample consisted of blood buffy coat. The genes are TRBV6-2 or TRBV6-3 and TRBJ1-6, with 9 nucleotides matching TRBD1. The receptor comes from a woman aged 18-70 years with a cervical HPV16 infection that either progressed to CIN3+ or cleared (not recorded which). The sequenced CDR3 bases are TGTGCCAGCAGTTACCTACAGGGGGCGAGATCACCC. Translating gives CASSYLQGARSP. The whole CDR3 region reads CASSYLQGARSPLHF.